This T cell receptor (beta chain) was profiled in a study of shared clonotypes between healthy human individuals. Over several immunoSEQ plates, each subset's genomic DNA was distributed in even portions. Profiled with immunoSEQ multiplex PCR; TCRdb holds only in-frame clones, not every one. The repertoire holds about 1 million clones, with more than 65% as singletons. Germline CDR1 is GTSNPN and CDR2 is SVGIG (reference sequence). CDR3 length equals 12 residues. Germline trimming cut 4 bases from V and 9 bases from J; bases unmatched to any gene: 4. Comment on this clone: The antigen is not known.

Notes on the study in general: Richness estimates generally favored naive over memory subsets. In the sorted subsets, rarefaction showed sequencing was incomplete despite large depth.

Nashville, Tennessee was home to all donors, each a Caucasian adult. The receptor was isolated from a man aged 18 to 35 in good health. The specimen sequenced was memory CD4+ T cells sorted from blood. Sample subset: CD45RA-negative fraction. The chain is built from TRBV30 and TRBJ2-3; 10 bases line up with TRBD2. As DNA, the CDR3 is TGTGCCTGGAATCTAGCGGGGGAGACGCAGTATTTT. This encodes CAWNLAGETQYF.